The 23 T cell receptor beta chains below come from one sample, sequenced in a study of blood T cells in healthy people across ages. Primed by a sample-barcoded 5' primer and a J-beta primer mix, a second PCR proceeded for roughly 6 to 12 cycles. TCRdb ran MiXCR on the 5' RACE reads and lists one entry per CDR3 protein. The repertoire holds about 970,000 distinct CDR3 sequences, 51% seen once, with 20% to 25% in the top ten. The specimen was blood. The origin of the receptors is a woman aged 60-75 years in good health.

The V call is TRBV12-3 or TRBV12-4, the J call TRBJ2-5, with TRBD1 matching over 8 bases. The CDR3 length is 17 residues. After removal of 1 base from V and 3 bases from J, the junction contained 10 bases not matched to a gene. The CDR3: CASSLVSGTGDKETQYF. Written as DNA, the CDR3 is TGTGCCAGCAGTTTAGTTTCCGGGACAGGAGATAAAGAGACCCAGTACTTC.

The CDR3 bases are TGTGCCAGCAGTAGCAAAGAAGACATTCAGTACTTC. Translated, it gives CASSSKEDIQYF. The genes are TRBV6-6 and TRBJ2-7; no clear D. Near its end, the DNA agrees better with TRBJ2-4, so the J call may be wrong. The CDR3 spans 12 residues. The germline CDR1 and CDR2 sequences are MNHNY and SVGAGI (reference sequence).

J is TRBJ2-3 and V is TRBV30; D possibly matches TRBD1 or TRBD2 (5 bases each). Trimming removed 2 bases from V and 5 bases from J, with 23 bases in between. The germline gives CDR1 GTSNPN, CDR2 SVGIG (reference sequence). The CDR3 contains 17 residues. This chain's CDR3 is CAWSHAKGSGTVDTQYF. The DNA of the CDR3 is TGTGCCTGGAGTCACGCGAAGGGGTCAGGGACGGTAGATACGCAGTATTTT.

This clonotype turned up a few times. The J gene is TRBJ2-1, the V gene TRBV3-1; D is perhaps TRBD2 (6 bases). Germline CDR1 is LGHDT and CDR2 is YNNKEL (reference sequence). This CDR3 contains 17 residues. V gave up 0 bases and J gave up 4 bases, with 16 bases separating them. CDR3 nucleotides: TGTGCCAGCAGCCAAGATCGCGGCAGCGGGCCATACAATGAGCAGTTCTTC. Protein product: CASSQDRGSGPYNEQFF.

This clonotype was detected only a few times. V gene TRBV12-5 combines with J gene TRBJ1-1, with 11 positions matching TRBD1. Germline trimming cut 1 base from V and 4 bases from J; bases unmatched to any gene: 5. Germline CDR1 reads LGHNT; CDR2 reads FRNRAP. The CDR3 runs to 16 residues. The CDR3 DNA reads as TGTGCTAGTGGTTTGGGGGCCGGGACAGGGGGCACTGAAGCTTTCTTT. It is translated as CASGLGAGTGGTEAFF. Complete variable domain (other parts from reference TRBV12-5 and TRBJ1-1): DARVTQTPRHKVTEMGQEVTMRCQPILGHNTVFWYRQTMMQGLELLAYFRNRAPLDDSGMPKDRFSAEMPDATLATLKIQPSEPRDSAVYFCASGLGAGTGGTEAFFGQGTRLTVV.

This chain connects TRBV7-6 to TRBJ2-3; weak D call: TRBD1 (5 bases). V gave up 5 bases and J gave up 1 base, with 10 bases separating them. The CDR3 runs to 14 residues. Germline V gives CDR1 SGHVS, CDR2 FNYEAQ. The CDR3 is CASSPGFRTDTQYF. CDR3 bases: TGTGCCAGCAGCCCAGGGTTTCGCACAGATACGCAGTATTTT.

This chain joins TRBV21-1 and TRBJ2-7; the table assigns TRBD2, which was not confirmed against the DNA. TRBV21-1 represents a pseudogene. The CDR3 is made up of 15 amino acids. CDR3 sequence (DNA): TGTGCCAGCAGCAATCTAGCGGGAGGTATCTACGAGCAGTACTTC. Translated, it gives CASSNLAGGIYEQYF.

This clonotype showed up just a few times. The chain combines TRBV5-6 with TRBJ2-7, with D possibly matching TRBD1 (6 bases). The CDR3 runs to 16 residues. Germline CDR1 and CDR2: SGHDT and YYEEEE. V was trimmed by 5 bases and J by 2 bases, leaving 20 bases between them. The chain's CDR3 is CASSVIWDKATYEQYF. For the CDR3, the DNA is TGTGCCAGCAGTGTTATATGGGACAAGGCGACCTACGAGCAGTACTTC.

The rearrangement joins TRBV7-3 to TRBJ2-3; 7 nucleotides match TRBD2. The germline gives CDR1 SGHTA, CDR2 FQGTGA. The length of the CDR3 is 16 residues. J gave up 4 bases and V 2 bases, and 9 bases lay outside the gene matches. The chain's CDR3 is CASSLGGGAAPDTQYF. DNA of the CDR3: TGTGCCAGCAGCTTAGGGGGAGGGGCAGCCCCAGATACGCAGTATTTT.

The V and J genes are TRBV3-1 and TRBJ2-5; D unclear. V gave up 7 bases and J gave up 3 bases, with 12 bases separating them. Germline V gene lookup returns CDR1 LGHDT and CDR2 YNNKEL (reference sequence). The CDR3 has 13 residues. CDR3 DNA sequence: TGTGCCAGCACCCCCGGTGGGGAAGAGACCCAGTACTTC. This translates into CASTPGGEETQYF.

This clonotype was seen a single time. The chain has TRBV27 and TRBJ2-1; 14 positions match TRBD2. J gave up 6 bases and V 4 bases, and 8 bases lay outside the gene matches. CDR3 size: 17 residues. CDR1 MNHEY and CDR2 SMNVEV come from the germline V gene (reference sequence). CDR3 residues: CASSSRTSGRTCNEQFF. The CDR3 region has the DNA TGTGCCAGCAGTTCCCGGACTAGCGGGAGGACCTGCAATGAGCAGTTCTTC.

The chain joins TRBV11-3 to TRBJ2-1; D is unclear. The CDR3 contains 13 residues. Trimming took off 0 bases at V and 7 bases at J, with 7 bases between the two ends. From germline, CDR1 is SGHNT and CDR2 YENEEA. The CDR3 coding sequence is TGTGCCAGCAGCTTAGATTCGATGAATGAGCAGTTCTTC. Protein: CASSLDSMNEQFF.

The chain joins TRBV6-5 to TRBJ2-7; D unclear. The CDR3 is made up of 11 amino acids. Germline values: CDR1 MNHEY, CDR2 SVGAGI. The germline V and J ends were trimmed by 11 bases and 3 bases, with 11 bases remaining between them. The CDR3: CALWGLYEQYF. The CDR3 nucleotides read TGTGCCCTGTGGGGTCTCTACGAGCAGTACTTC.

The chain recombines TRBV29-1 with TRBJ2-5; the D call may be TRBD1 or TRBD2 (5 bases each). Per germline, CDR1 SQVTM and CDR2 ANQGSEA. The germline V and J ends were trimmed by 8 bases and 11 bases, with 30 bases remaining between them. CDR3 length: 15 residues. CDR3 sequence: CSLYRDPVGYNEQYF. The CDR3 DNA reads TGCAGCCTTTACCGGGACCCAGTCGGCTACAATGAGCAGTACTTC.

This chain uses TRBV2 with TRBJ2-1; the D is unclear. Germline V gene lookup returns CDR1 SNHLY and CDR2 FYNNEI. CDR3 length: 11 residues. Trimming left V 6 bases short and J 7 bases short, with 7 bases between. The CDR3 region is CASSLKNEQFF. Here the CDR3 DNA reads TGTGCCAGCAGCCTAAAGAATGAGCAGTTCTTC. Supplemented by reference TRBV2 and TRBJ2-1, the full variable domain reads EPEVTQTPSHQVTQMGQEVILRCVPISNHLYFYWYRQILGQKVEFLVSFYNNEISEKSEIFDDQFSVERPDGSNFTLKIRSTKLEDSAMYFCASSLKNEQFFGPGTRLTVL.

The chain links TRBV20-1 to TRBJ2-1; no definite D call. There are 10 residues in the CDR3. CDR1 and CDR2 from the germline V gene are DFQATT and SNEGSKA (reference sequence). V was trimmed by 2 bases and J by 6 bases, leaving 2 bases between them. The CDR3 reads CSARLNEQFF. The CDR3, as DNA: TGCAGTGCTAGACTCAATGAGCAGTTCTTC.

This chain links TRBV28 with TRBJ1-2, with a weak D call TRBD1 (5 bases). Trimming left V 7 bases short and J 4 bases short, with 13 bases between. This CDR3 region has 13 residues. CDR1 MDHEN and CDR2 SYDVKM come from the germline V gene. CDR3 loop: CASTQRTSYGYTF. DNA for the CDR3: TGTGCCAGCACCCAACGGACAAGCTATGGCTACACCTTC.

The chain joins TRBV27 to TRBJ2-5, with TRBD2 matching over 15 bases. The DNA end is a closer match to TRBJ2-1, so the J assignment may be wrong. The germline CDR1 and CDR2 sequences are MNHEY and SMNVEV (reference sequence). The CDR3 is made up of 15 amino acids. The CDR3 is CASSRAGLAGGGQFF. CDR3 bases: TGTGCCAGCAGCCGAGCGGGACTAGCGGGAGGCGGGCAGTTCTTC.

This clonotype was seen more than once but under ten times. The CDR3 here is CSAASGASGGQPQHF. Written as DNA, the CDR3 is TGCAGCGCCGCGTCGGGGGCCTCGGGCGGCCAGCCCCAGCATTTT. The rearrangement uses TRBV29-1 and TRBJ1-5; possible D gene TRBD1, 6 bases. Trimming cost V 7 bases and J 7 bases, with 23 bases left between them. Looked up from germline, CDR1 is SQVTM and CDR2 is ANQGSEA. The length of the CDR3 is 15 residues.

The chain links TRBV14 to TRBJ2-5; the D is unclear. Germline V lookup: CDR1 SGHDN, CDR2 FVKESK. The CDR3 runs to 15 residues. The V and J ends lost 6 bases and 0 bases respectively, with 14 bases between them. This chain's CDR3 is CASSPLGKYQETQYF. In nucleotides, the CDR3 is TGTGCCAGCAGTCCCCTGGGAAAGTACCAAGAGACCCAGTACTTC. The full variable domain, with the rest looked up from reference TRBV14 and TRBJ2-5, is EAGVTQFPSHSVIEKGQTVTLRCDPISGHDNLYWYRRVMGKEIKFLLHFVKESKQDESGMPNNRFLAERTGGTYSTLKVQPAELEDSGVYFCASSPLGKYQETQYFGPGTRLLVL.

The chain joins TRBV12-3 or TRBV12-4 to TRBJ2-7, with 9 positions matching TRBD1. CDR3 length equals 14 residues. The trim removed 7 bases at V and 7 bases at J, leaving 11 bases unmatched. This CDR3 reads CASTLGTGLGEQYF. CDR3 DNA sequence: TGTGCCAGCACCCTAGGGACAGGGTTGGGGGAGCAGTACTTC.

V usage is TRBV12-3 or TRBV12-4 and J usage is TRBJ2-1; D is unresolved. The CDR3 extends over 14 amino acids. Deletions cut 1 base from V and 5 bases from J, with 9 bases between. The CDR3 spells CASSLEGPNNEQFF. The DNA of the CDR3 is TGTGCCAGCAGTTTAGAAGGGCCAAACAATGAGCAGTTCTTC.

This clonotype was recorded a few times. This rearrangement joins TRBV5-1 to TRBJ2-7; D not resolved. The ends were cut back, 1 base at V and 2 bases at J, with 16 bases in the middle. The germline CDR1 and CDR2 sequences are SGHRS and YFSETQ. This CDR3 region has 16 residues. This CDR3 reads CASSLPLPGQPYEQYF. CDR3 DNA sequence: TGCGCCAGCAGCTTGCCCCTCCCTGGGCAGCCCTACGAGCAGTACTTC.